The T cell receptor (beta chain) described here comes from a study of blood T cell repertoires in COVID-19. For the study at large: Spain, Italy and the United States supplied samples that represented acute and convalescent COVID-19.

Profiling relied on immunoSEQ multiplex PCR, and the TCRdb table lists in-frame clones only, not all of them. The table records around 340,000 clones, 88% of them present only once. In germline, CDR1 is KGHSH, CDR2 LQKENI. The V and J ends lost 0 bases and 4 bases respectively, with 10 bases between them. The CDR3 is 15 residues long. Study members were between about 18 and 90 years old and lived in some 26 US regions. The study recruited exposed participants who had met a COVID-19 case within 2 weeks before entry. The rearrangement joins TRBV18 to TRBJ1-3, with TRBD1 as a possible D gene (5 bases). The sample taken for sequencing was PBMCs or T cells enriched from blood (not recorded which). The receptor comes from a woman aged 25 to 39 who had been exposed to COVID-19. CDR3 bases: TGTGCCAGCTCACCACCGTCAGGGCTCGGAAACACCATATATTTT. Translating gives CASSPPSGLGNTIYF.